This TCR beta chain was observed in a study of cytomegalovirus exposure and HLA in healthy donors. Study-wide results and caveats: TCR sequences were mostly rare, though some public TCRs occurred in many donors.

Points on this clone: Antigen: not known.

Generated by immunoSEQ multiplex PCR, the TCRdb table keeps only in-frame clones and is missing some. This sample carries 150,000 to 200,000 clones, 85% of them seen once, and the ten largest clones take under 2.5%. This TCR derives from a man younger than 40 in good health and CMV-seropositive. What was sequenced was PBMCs.

This CDR3 is CASSPQPQTQGVDQPQHF. CDR3 in DNA: TGTGCCAGCTCACCACAGCCCCAGACCCAGGGCGTGGATCAGCCCCAGCATTTT. This chain joins TRBV18 and TRBJ1-5, with D perhaps TRBD1 (5 bases). Trimming took 1 base from V and 5 from J, leaving 21 bases between them. The germline gives CDR1 KGHSH, CDR2 LQKENI. This CDR3 region has 18 residues.